A selection of T cell receptor beta chains follows, all from one sample in a study of blood T cell repertoires in COVID-19. Libraries were prepared by immunoSEQ multiplex PCR; TCRdb keeps only in-frame clonotypes and omits some of them. The sample lists some 130,000 clones; 65% to 85% were seen once. Sequenced material: peripheral blood. The receptors were sampled from a woman older than 75 with acute or convalescent COVID-19. Each CDR3 is given with its conserved first and last residue. A D gene is named only where the DNA matches it firmly. Part of the rows lack a size; the others show once, few, many or a class for expanded clones.

>TRBD1|-|TRBJ1-4|TRBV19
TGTGCCAGTAGTAAGGGAGACAGGGGTTATGAAAAACTGTTTTTT
CASSKGDRGYEKLFF
>TRBD2|-|TRBJ2-3|TRBV7-9
TGTGCCAGCAGCTTAGGAACGGGGACTAGCGGGTACTCAGATACGCAGTATTTT
CASSLGTGTSGYSDTQYF
>-|-|TRBJ1-5|TRBV19
TGTGCCAGTAGTATGGAGGGTGATGTCAATCAGCCCCAGCATTTT
CASSMEGDVNQPQHF
>TRBD1|-|TRBJ1-5|TRBV3-1/TRBV3-2
TGTGCCAGCAGCCAAGCTCGACAGGGCTATCAGCCCCAGCATTTT
CASSQARQGYQPQHF
>-|-|TRBJ2-2|TRBV11-2
TGTGCCAGCAGCTCGACAGGAATGAACACCGGGGAGCTGTTTTTT
CASSSTGMNTGELFF
>TRBD2|-|TRBJ2-7|TRBV29-1
TGCAGCGTTGGGACTAGCGGCGGAACTTACGAGCAGTACTTC
CSVGTSGGTYEQYF
>-|-|TRBJ2-1|TRBV3-1/TRBV3-2
TGTGCCAGCAGCCAAGGGCCCTCCTACAATGAGCAGTTCTTC
CASSQGPSYNEQFF
>-|-|TRBJ1-5|TRBV27
TGTGCCAGCAGTTTAAAGGGGGGCAATCAGCCCCAGCATTTT
CASSLKGGNQPQHF
>-|-|TRBJ2-7|TRBV2
TGTGCCAGCAGGCCTCCCGGGATGGCCTACGAGCAGTACTTC
CASRPPGMAYEQYF
>TRBD2|-|TRBJ2-7|TRBV18
TGTGCCAGCTCACCACGGTCTAGCGGCACCTACGAGCAGTACTTC
CASSPRSSGTYEQYF
>TRBD1|-|TRBJ2-6|TRBV7-2
TGTGCCAGCAGCTTAGGCCAGGGGGCCGCCTCTGGGGCCAACGTCCTGACTTTC
CASSLGQGAASGANVLTF
>TRBD1|-|TRBJ1-2|TRBV9
TGTGCCAGCAGCCTCCTTGGGACAGGGGCTGACTTCGGTGGCTACACCTTC
CASSLLGTGADFGGYTF
>TRBD2|once|TRBJ2-3|TRBV5-1
TGCGCCAGCAGCATCGGACTAGCGGGTGGTGTAGATACGCAGTATTTT
CASSIGLAGGVDTQYF
>TRBD1|-|TRBJ1-4|TRBV5-1
TGCGCCAGCAGCCGAGAGGGACAGACAGATGAAAAACTGTTTTTT
CASSREGQTDEKLFF
>-|once|TRBJ2-3|TRBV24-1
TGTGCCACCAGTGACTTAAGCACAGATACGCAGTATTTT
CATSDLSTDTQYF
>TRBD1|once|TRBJ2-7|TRBV29-1
TGCAGCGTTGTGGACAGGAGTTCAGAGCAGTACTTC
CSVVDRSSEQYF
>-|-|TRBJ2-5|TRBV7-9
TGTGCCAGCAGCTTGACAGGGGAGGGAGAGACCCAGTACTTC
CASSLTGEGETQYF